These 28 T cell receptor beta chains share one sample of origin, sequenced in a study of cytomegalovirus exposure and HLA in healthy donors. PCR used 60 Vbeta primers and 13 Jbeta primers. TCRdb keeps only in-frame clones here, not all; method: immunoSEQ multiplex PCR. The sample holds about 160,000 clones, 80% to 90% seen once. Sequenced: PBMCs. The receptors were gathered from a woman aged 18-29 years in good health and CMV-seronegative.

This chain uses TRBV5-1 with TRBJ2-7, with TRBD1 as a possible D gene (7 bases). Germline CDR1 reads SGHRS; CDR2 reads YFSETQ. V lost 2 bases and J 4 bases, leaving 13 bases between the germline ends. The CDR3 covers 14 residues. CDR3 protein: CASSLGGGGYEQYF. The CDR3 bases are TGCGCCAGCAGCTTAGGAGGGGGCGGGTACGAGCAGTACTTC. Looking up the rest from reference TRBV5-1 and TRBJ2-7 gives the full variable domain: KAGVTQTPRYLIKTRGQQVTLSCSPISGHRSVSWYQQTPGQGLQFLFEYFSETQRNKGNFPGRFSGRQFSNSRSEMNVSTLELGDSALYLCASSLGGGGYEQYFGPGTRLTVT.

V gene TRBV15 combines with J gene TRBJ1-6, with 9 bases aligning to TRBD1. The germline V gene has CDR1 LNHNV and CDR2 YYDKDF (reference sequence). The CDR3 is 16 amino acids. J lost 9 bases, V lost 3 bases, and 9 bases had no gene match. In DNA form, the CDR3 reads TGTGCCACCAGCAGTTGGGAGGGGACAGGGAGTTCACCCCTCCACTTT. It specifies CATSSWEGTGSSPLHF.

V usage is TRBV6-1 and J usage is TRBJ2-5; tentative D call: TRBD1 (5 bases). The CDR3 extends over 15 amino acids. Per germline, CDR1 MNHNS and CDR2 SASEGT. V lost 3 bases and J lost 4, with 15 bases in between. The CDR3 sequence: CASSDTAGMIETQYF. The CDR3 DNA sequence: TGTGCCAGCAGTGATACCGCAGGGATGATAGAGACCCAGTACTTC.

The V call is TRBV5-1, the J call TRBJ2-7; 10 positions match TRBD2. V shed 4 bases, J shed 3 bases, and the junction held 10 bases outside the gene matches. Germline assignment: CDR1 SGHRS and CDR2 YFSETQ. The CDR3 covers 16 residues. This CDR3 is CASSPATSGADYEQYF. CDR3 sequence (DNA): TGCGCCAGCAGCCCCGCTACTAGCGGGGCGGACTACGAGCAGTACTTC.

The V call is TRBV7-2, the J call TRBJ2-5; a possible D gene is TRBD1 (5 bases). The CDR3 sequence is 13 residues long. Trimming removed 5 bases at V and 5 bases at J, with 12 bases between. Germline V gene data show CDR1 as SGHTA and CDR2 as FQGNSA. CDR3 sequence: CASSVRVRETQYF. CDR3 in DNA: TGTGCCAGCAGCGTCAGGGTTAGGGAGACCCAGTACTTC.

This sequence joins TRBV2 and TRBJ1-1, with D perhaps matching TRBD1 (6 bases). Trimming removed 11 bases from V and 2 bases from J, with 15 bases in between. CDR3 length: 13 amino acids. From germline, CDR1 is SNHLY and CDR2 FYNNEI. CDR3 nucleotides: TGTGCCGGGTCCAGGGGATCAAACACTGAAGCTTTCTTT. Protein: CAGSRGSNTEAFF.

This CDR3 reads CASSFPGTGLPETQYF. The CDR3 DNA sequence: TGTGCCAGCAGCTTTCCCGGGACAGGTTTGCCCGAGACCCAGTACTTC. The chain combines TRBV5-8 with TRBJ2-5, with 8 bases identical to TRBD1. The germline V gene encodes CDR1 SGHTS and CDR2 YDEGEE. The CDR3 sequence is 16 residues long. The V segment lost 2 bases and the J segment 5 bases; nucleotides outside the gene matches: 11.

The J gene is TRBJ2-1, the V gene TRBV6-4; tentatively, D is TRBD2 (6 bases). Trimming removed 2 bases at V and 0 bases at J, with 14 bases between. The CDR3 is 17 amino acids. Germline CDR1 and CDR2: MRHNA and SNTAGT. The CDR3 sequence: CASSDASETSSYNEQFF. The DNA for the CDR3 is TGTGCCAGCAGTGACGCTAGCGAGACGAGCTCCTACAATGAGCAGTTCTTC.

This chain connects TRBV19 to TRBJ2-1; TRBD1 matches 10 bases. The CDR3 is made up of 14 amino acids. CDR1 and CDR2 from the germline V gene are LNHDA and SQIVND (reference sequence). The V gene end was trimmed by 6 bases and the J gene end by 7 bases; junction bases not matched to a gene: 6. CDR3 sequence reads: CASRLSGQGNEQFF. In nucleotides, the CDR3 is TGTGCCAGTAGGCTGTCGGGACAGGGGAATGAGCAGTTCTTC.

The gene calls are TRBV5-1 and TRBJ2-3; possibly TRBD1 for D (5 bases). Germline assignment: CDR1 SGHRS and CDR2 YFSETQ. The germline V and J ends were trimmed by 4 bases and 0 bases, with 12 bases remaining between them. This CDR3 region has 15 residues. CDR3 in DNA: TGCGCCAGCAGCGAAGACAGAGCTAGCACAGATACGCAGTATTTT. It translates to CASSEDRASTDTQYF.

The chain links TRBV28 to TRBJ2-1; TRBD2 matches at 10 bases. The CDR3 extends over 16 amino acids. V lost 6 bases, J lost 8 bases, and 13 bases stayed unmatched. CDR1 is MDHEN, CDR2 SYDVKM, per germline. CDR3 sequence (DNA): TGTGCCAGCAGCTCAACGGGTGTAGCGGGAGGAGATGAGCAGTTCTTC. It translates to CASSSTGVAGGDEQFF. The full variable domain, in which reference TRBV28 and TRBJ2-1 provide the parts outside the CDR3, is DVKVTQSSRYLVKRTGEKVFLECVQDMDHENMFWYRQDPGLGLRLIYFSYDVKMKEKGDIPEGYSVSREKKERFSLILESASTNQTSMYLCASSSTGVAGGDEQFFGPGTRLTVL.

J is TRBJ2-1 and V is TRBV11-2; D remains unclear. Trimming took off 4 bases at V and 9 bases at J, with 16 bases between the two ends. This CDR3 comprises 14 residues. Germline V gene data show CDR1 as SGHAT and CDR2 as FQNNGV. The CDR3 nucleotides read TGTGCCAGCAGCTCACCGCTTACCATCAGTGAGCAGTTCTTC. Translating it yields CASSSPLTISEQFF.

V and J are TRBV5-1 and TRBJ1-1; D remains unclear. Germline lookup yields CDR1 SGHRS and CDR2 YFSETQ. The germline V and J ends were trimmed by 7 bases and 1 base, with 17 bases remaining between them. This CDR3 has 15 residues. CDR3 amino acids: CASANGGGENTEAFF. The CDR3 nucleotides read TGCGCCAGCGCCAACGGCGGCGGAGAGAACACTGAAGCTTTCTTT. The full variable domain, completed using reference TRBV5-1 and TRBJ1-1, is KAGVTQTPRYLIKTRGQQVTLSCSPISGHRSVSWYQQTPGQGLQFLFEYFSETQRNKGNFPGRFSGRQFSNSRSEMNVSTLELGDSALYLCASANGGGENTEAFFGQGTRLTVV.

V and J are TRBV28 and TRBJ2-7; 11 nucleotides line up with TRBD1. J gave up 4 bases and V 3 bases, and 8 bases lay outside the gene matches. In germline, CDR1 is MDHEN, CDR2 SYDVKM. This CDR3 has 16 residues. Here the CDR3 DNA reads TGTGCCAGCAGTTTCCTCCGGACAGGGGGCAAGTACGAGCAGTACTTC. Protein product: CASSFLRTGGKYEQYF.

The chain joins TRBV6-5 to TRBJ2-7; D might be TRBD1 (5 bases). Trimming cost V 6 bases and J 6 bases, with 18 bases left between them. This CDR3 is 14 amino acids long. Germline V gene sequence: CDR1 MNHEY, CDR2 SVGAGI. The DNA for the CDR3 is TGTGCCAGCAGGACCCCAGGGAATTCCCTCGAGCAGTACTTC. Protein: CASRTPGNSLEQYF.

This CDR3 is CVAGDNTEAFF. Written as DNA, the CDR3 is TGTGTCGCGGGGGATAACACTGAAGCTTTCTTT. This chain links TRBV28 with TRBJ1-1; a weak D match, TRBD1 (5 bases). The germline V gene has CDR1 MDHEN and CDR2 SYDVKM. This CDR3 has 11 residues.

This clone has just one count. The chain joins TRBV28 to TRBJ1-2; D uncertain. V lost 2 bases to trimming and J lost 7 bases, with 14 bases between them. Germline-derived CDR1 and CDR2 are MDHEN and SYDVKM. This CDR3 spans 14 amino acids. DNA for the CDR3: TGTGCCAGCAGTTTAACAGCGGACGGTCCTGGCTACACCTTC. It is translated as CASSLTADGPGYTF.

This chain connects TRBV2 to TRBJ1-6, with D possibly being TRBD1 (5 bases). Germline CDR1 SNHLY, CDR2 FYNNEI. This CDR3 spans 12 amino acids. V was shortened by 5 bases and J by 10 bases, with 9 bases between the two germline ends. CDR3 in amino acids: CASSRQISPLHF. The CDR3 DNA is TGTGCCAGCAGTCGACAGATATCACCCCTCCACTTT.

This clone was detected once. The chain employs TRBV2 and TRBJ2-1, with D maybe TRBD1 (6 bases). CDR3 length: 12 amino acids. Germline CDR1 and CDR2: SNHLY and FYNNEI. V gave up 6 bases and J gave up 9 bases, with 12 bases separating them. The CDR3 region has the DNA TGTGCCAGCAGGGATGACAGGTTTGAGCAGTTCTTC. It is translated as CASRDDRFEQFF.

The V and J genes are TRBV18 and TRBJ2-1, with 8 bases fitting TRBD1. CDR1 KGHSH and CDR2 LQKENI come from the germline V gene. This CDR3 has 14 amino acids. The J segment lost 10 bases and the V segment lost 4 bases, leaving 9 bases of the junction unmatched. The CDR3 DNA reads TGTGCCAGCTCACGGACAGGGAGAAACGGCGAGCAGTTCTTC. This sequence encodes CASSRTGRNGEQFF.

This clone was counted only a few times. V and J are TRBV9 and TRBJ2-2; D is unclear. Germline V gene data show CDR1 as SGDLS and CDR2 as YYNGEE. CDR3 size: 12 residues. Trimming removed 0 bases at V and 7 bases at J, with 4 bases between. The CDR3 loop reads CASSVAHGELFF. Written as DNA, the CDR3 is TGTGCCAGCAGCGTAGCACACGGGGAGCTGTTTTTT. Variable domain in full (rest from reference TRBV9 and TRBJ2-2): DSGVTQTPKHLITATGQRVTLRCSPRSGDLSVYWYQQSLDQGLQFLIQYYNGEERAKGNILERFSAQQFPDLHSELNLSSLELGDSALYFCASSVAHGELFFGEGSRLTVL.

This clone was observed a few times. This chain uses TRBV15 with TRBJ1-6; tentatively, D is TRBD1 (6 bases). In germline, CDR1 is LNHNV, CDR2 YYDKDF (reference sequence). The CDR3 covers 17 residues. The V gene lost 1 base and the J gene lost 5 bases, with 15 bases spanning the gap. The chain's CDR3 is CATSRGWTASDNSPLHF. CDR3 in DNA: TGTGCCACCAGCAGAGGGTGGACAGCCTCAGATAATTCACCCCTCCACTTT.

The chain employs TRBV5-1 and TRBJ2-1, with 10 nucleotides matching TRBD2. The CDR3 has 15 amino acids. Germline CDR1 and CDR2: SGHRS and YFSETQ. V was clipped by 5 bases and J by 7 bases; unmatched bases: 9. The CDR3 region has the DNA TGCGCCAGCAGAGACAGCGGGGGGGAAGAGAATGAGCAGTTCTTC. It codes for CASRDSGGEENEQFF.

The J gene is TRBJ2-7, the V gene TRBV6-1, with D perhaps matching TRBD1 (6 bases). With 3 bases removed from V and 6 bases from J, the gap between germline ends came to 6 bases. The CDR3 has 11 amino acids. Germline V lookup: CDR1 MNHNS, CDR2 SASEGT. DNA of the CDR3: TGTGCCAGCAGTGAGACAGGCGAGCAGTACTTC. Protein: CASSETGEQYF.

The chain's CDR3 is CASSVIGREDTGELFF. CDR3 bases: TGTGCCAGCAGCGTAATCGGGAGGGAGGACACCGGGGAGCTGTTTTTT. The V and J genes are TRBV9 and TRBJ2-2; 8 bases are shared with TRBD2. CDR3 length: 16 amino acids. Germline values: CDR1 SGDLS, CDR2 YYNGEE. J was trimmed by 3 bases and V by 1 base; bases with no gene match: 5.

The CDR3 DNA sequence: TGCGCCAGCAGTGTAGGCCGGGGAATTGAAGCTTTCTTT. Protein: CASSVGRGIEAFF. The chain is built from TRBV10-2 and TRBJ1-1, with D hard to call. Germline CDR1 and CDR2: WSHSY and SAAADI. Trimming stripped 4 bases from V and 7 bases from J, with 13 bases between. The CDR3 loop spans 13 amino acids.

The chain links TRBV18 to TRBJ2-5; perhaps TRBD1 as D (6 bases). Germline assignment: CDR1 KGHSH and CDR2 LQKENI. The CDR3 extends over 14 amino acids. The germline V and J ends were trimmed by 3 bases and 5 bases, with 13 bases remaining between them. CDR3 region: CASSPGQGIETQYF. The CDR3, as DNA: TGTGCCAGCTCACCGGGACAAGGGATTGAGACCCAGTACTTC.

The genes are TRBV18 and TRBJ2-1; maybe TRBD2 (5 bases). The V gene lost 4 bases and the J gene lost 0 bases, with 13 bases spanning the gap. Germline V lookup: CDR1 KGHSH, CDR2 LQKENI. The CDR3 runs 16 residues. For the CDR3, the DNA is TGTGCCAGCTCACGTGGGCGGAGGAGCTCCTACAATGAGCAGTTCTTC. Translation gives CASSRGRRSSYNEQFF.